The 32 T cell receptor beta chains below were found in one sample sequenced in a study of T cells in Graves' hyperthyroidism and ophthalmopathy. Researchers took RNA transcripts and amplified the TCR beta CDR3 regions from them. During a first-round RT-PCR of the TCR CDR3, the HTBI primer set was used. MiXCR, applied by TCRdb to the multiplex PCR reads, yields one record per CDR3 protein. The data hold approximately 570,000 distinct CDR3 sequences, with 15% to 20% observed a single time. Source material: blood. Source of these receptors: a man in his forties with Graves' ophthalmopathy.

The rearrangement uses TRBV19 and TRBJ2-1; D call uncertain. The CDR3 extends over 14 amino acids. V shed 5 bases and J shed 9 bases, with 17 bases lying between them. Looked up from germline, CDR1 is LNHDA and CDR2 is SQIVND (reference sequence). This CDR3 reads CASSPRAAPGEQFF. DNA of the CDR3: TGTGCCAGTAGTCCAAGGGCAGCCCCGGGTGAGCAGTTCTTC.

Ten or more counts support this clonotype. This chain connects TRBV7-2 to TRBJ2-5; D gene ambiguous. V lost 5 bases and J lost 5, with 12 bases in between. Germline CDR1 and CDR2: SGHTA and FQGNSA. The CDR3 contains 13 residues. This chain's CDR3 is CASSQSFGETQYF. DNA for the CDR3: TGTGCCAGCAGCCAATCTTTTGGGGAGACCCAGTACTTC.

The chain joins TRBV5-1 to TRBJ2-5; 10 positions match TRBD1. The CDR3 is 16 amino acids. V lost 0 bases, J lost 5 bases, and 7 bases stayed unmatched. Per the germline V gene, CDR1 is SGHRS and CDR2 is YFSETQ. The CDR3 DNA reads TGCGCCAGCAGCTTGGAGGGACAGGGGATTTGGGAGACCCAGTACTTC. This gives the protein CASSLEGQGIWETQYF.

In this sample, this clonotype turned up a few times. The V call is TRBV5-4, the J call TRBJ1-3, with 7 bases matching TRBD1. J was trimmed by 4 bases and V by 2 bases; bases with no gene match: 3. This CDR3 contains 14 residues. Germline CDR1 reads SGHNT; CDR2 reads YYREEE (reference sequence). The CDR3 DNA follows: TGTGCCAGCAGCTTTGGCAGGGGGGGAAACACCATATATTTT. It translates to CASSFGRGGNTIYF.

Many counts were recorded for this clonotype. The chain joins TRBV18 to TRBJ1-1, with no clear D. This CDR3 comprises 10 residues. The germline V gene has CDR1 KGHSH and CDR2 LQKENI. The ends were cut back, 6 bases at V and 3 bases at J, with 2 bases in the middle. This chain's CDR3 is CASSYTEAFF. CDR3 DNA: TGTGCCAGCTCCTACACTGAAGCTTTCTTT.

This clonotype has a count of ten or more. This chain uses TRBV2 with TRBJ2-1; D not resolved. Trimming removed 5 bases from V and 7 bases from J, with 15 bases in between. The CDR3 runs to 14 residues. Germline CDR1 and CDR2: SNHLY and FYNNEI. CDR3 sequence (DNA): TGTGCCAGCAGTTCACTCAGAGAGTATAATGAGCAGTTCTTC. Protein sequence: CASSSLREYNEQFF.

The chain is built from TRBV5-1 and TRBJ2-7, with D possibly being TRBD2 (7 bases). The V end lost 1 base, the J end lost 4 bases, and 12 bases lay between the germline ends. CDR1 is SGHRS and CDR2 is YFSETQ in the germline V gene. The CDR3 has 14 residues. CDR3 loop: CASSLHGGQYEQYF. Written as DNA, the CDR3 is TGCGCCAGCAGCTTGCACGGGGGGCAATACGAGCAGTACTTC.

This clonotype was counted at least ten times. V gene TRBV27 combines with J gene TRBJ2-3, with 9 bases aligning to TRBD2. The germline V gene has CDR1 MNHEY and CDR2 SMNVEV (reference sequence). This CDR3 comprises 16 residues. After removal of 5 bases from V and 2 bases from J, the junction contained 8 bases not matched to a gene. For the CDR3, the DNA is TGTGCCAGCAGTCTCCTGACTAGCGGCCCCACAGATACGCAGTATTTT. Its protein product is CASSLLTSGPTDTQYF.

CDR3 sequence (DNA): TGCAGTGCCCAGAGGATAGCGGGAGTCCACGAGCAGTACTTC. Translating gives CSAQRIAGVHEQYF. V usage is TRBV20-1 and J usage is TRBJ2-7; 9 bases align to TRBD2. Trimming took 6 bases from V and 5 from J; bases not matched to a gene: 11. CDR1 DFQATT and CDR2 SNEGSKA come from the germline V gene (reference sequence). This CDR3 comprises 14 residues.

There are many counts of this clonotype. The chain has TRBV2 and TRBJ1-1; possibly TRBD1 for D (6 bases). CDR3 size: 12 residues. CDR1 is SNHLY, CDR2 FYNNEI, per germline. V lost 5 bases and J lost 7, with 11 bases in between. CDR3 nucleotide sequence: TGTGCCAGCAGTCCGGACAGAAATGAAGCTTTCTTT. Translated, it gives CASSPDRNEAFF.

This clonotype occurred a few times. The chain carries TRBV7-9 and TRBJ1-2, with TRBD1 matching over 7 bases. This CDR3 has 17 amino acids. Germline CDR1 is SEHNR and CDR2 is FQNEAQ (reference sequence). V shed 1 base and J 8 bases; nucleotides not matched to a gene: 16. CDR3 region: CASSLGALSRDREGYTF. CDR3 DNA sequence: TGTGCCAGCAGCTTAGGGGCACTATCGCGGGACAGAGAAGGCTACACCTTC.

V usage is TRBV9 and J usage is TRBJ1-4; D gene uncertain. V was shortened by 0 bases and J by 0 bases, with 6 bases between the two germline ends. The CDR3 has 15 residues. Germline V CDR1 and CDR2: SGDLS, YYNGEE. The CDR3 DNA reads TGTGCCAGCAGCGTAGGGGATGCAACTAATGAAAAACTGTTTTTT. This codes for CASSVGDATNEKLFF. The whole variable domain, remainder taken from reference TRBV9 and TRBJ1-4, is DSGVTQTPKHLITATGQRVTLRCSPRSGDLSVYWYQQSLDQGLQFLIQYYNGEERAKGNILERFSAQQFPDLHSELNLSSLELGDSALYFCASSVGDATNEKLFFGSGTQLSVL.

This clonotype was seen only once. The chain's CDR3 is CASERQVFSNQPQHF. The DNA for the CDR3 is TGTGCCAGCGAGAGACAGGTTTTTAGCAATCAGCCCCAGCATTTT. The gene calls are TRBV19 and TRBJ1-5, with a possible D match to TRBD1 (6 bases). V lost 9 bases and J 0 bases, leaving 15 bases between the germline ends. This CDR3 spans 15 amino acids. Looked up from germline, CDR1 is LNHDA and CDR2 is SQIVND (reference sequence). The full variable domain, in which reference TRBV19 and TRBJ1-5 provide the parts outside the CDR3, is DGGITQSPKYLFRKEGQNVTLSCEQNLNHDAMYWYRQDPGQGLRLIYYSQIVNDFQKGDIAEGYSVSREKKESFPLTVTSAQKNPTAFYLCASERQVFSNQPQHFGDGTRLSIL.

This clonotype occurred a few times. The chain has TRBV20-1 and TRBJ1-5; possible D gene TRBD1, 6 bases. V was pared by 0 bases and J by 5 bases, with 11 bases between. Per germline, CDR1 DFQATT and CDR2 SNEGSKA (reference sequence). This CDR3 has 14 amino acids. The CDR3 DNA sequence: TGCAGTGCTAGAGACTCGGGGGCAGATCAGCCCCAGCATTTT. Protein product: CSARDSGADQPQHF.

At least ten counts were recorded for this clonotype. CDR3 in DNA: TGTGCCAGCTCACCAAACGCCCGGAGACCTTACGAGCAGTACTTC. It codes for CASSPNARRPYEQYF. The V and J genes are TRBV18 and TRBJ2-7, with unresolved D. The CDR3 is 15 amino acids. V lost 2 bases, J lost 4 bases, and 15 bases lay in between. The germline CDR1 and CDR2 sequences are KGHSH and LQKENI.

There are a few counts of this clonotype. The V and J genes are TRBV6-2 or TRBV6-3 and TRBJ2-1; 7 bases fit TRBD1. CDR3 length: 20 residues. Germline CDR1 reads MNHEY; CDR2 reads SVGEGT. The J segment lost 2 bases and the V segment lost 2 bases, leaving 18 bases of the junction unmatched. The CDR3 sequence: CASSYPERLLGRGTYNEQFF. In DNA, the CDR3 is TGTGCCAGCAGTTACCCCGAGAGATTGTTGGGCAGGGGGACCTACAATGAGCAGTTCTTC.

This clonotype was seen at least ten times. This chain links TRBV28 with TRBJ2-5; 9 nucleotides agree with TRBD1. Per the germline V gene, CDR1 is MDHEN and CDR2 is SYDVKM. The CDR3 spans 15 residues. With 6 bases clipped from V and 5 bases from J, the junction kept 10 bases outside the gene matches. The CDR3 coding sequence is TGTGCCAGCAGCCGGACAGGGGCGGGTGGGGAGACCCAGTACTTC. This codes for CASSRTGAGGETQYF.

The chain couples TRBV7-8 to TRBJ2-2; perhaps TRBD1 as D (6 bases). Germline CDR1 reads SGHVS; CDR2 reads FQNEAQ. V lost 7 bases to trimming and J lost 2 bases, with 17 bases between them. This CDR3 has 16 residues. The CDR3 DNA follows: TGTGCCAGCACTGGGGGCCCCGGCCTAAACACCGGGGAGCTGTTTTTT. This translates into CASTGGPGLNTGELFF.

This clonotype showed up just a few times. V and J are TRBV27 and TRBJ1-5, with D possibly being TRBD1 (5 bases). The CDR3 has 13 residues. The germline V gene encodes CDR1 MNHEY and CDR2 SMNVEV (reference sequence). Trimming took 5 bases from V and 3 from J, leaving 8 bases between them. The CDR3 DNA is TGTGCCAGCAGTACACAGGTCAATCAGCCCCAGCATTTT. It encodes CASSTQVNQPQHF.

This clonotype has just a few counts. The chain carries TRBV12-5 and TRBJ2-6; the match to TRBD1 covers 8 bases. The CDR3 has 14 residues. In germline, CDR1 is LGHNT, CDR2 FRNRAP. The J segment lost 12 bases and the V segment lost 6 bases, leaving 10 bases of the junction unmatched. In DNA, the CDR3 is TGTGCTAGTGGCCCCCCTGGAGGGACAGGCGTCCTGACTTTC. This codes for CASGPPGGTGVLTF.

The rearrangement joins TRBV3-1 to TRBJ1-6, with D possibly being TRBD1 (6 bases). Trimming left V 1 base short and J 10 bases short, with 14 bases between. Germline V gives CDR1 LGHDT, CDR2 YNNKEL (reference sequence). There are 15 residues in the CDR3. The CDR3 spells CASSQAARGGSPLHF. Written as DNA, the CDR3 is TGTGCCAGCAGCCAAGCTGCCAGGGGAGGATCACCCCTCCACTTT.

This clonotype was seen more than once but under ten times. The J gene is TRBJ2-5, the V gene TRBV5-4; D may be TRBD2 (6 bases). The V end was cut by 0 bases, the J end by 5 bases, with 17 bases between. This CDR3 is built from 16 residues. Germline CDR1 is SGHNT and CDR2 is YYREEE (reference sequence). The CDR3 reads CASSLAKWLAWETQYF. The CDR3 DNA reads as TGTGCCAGCAGCTTGGCCAAGTGGCTAGCGTGGGAGACCCAGTACTTC.

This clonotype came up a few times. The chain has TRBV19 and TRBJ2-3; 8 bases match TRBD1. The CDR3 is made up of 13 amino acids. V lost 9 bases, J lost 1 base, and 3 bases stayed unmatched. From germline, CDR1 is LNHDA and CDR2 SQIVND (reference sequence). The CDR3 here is CASKGQGTDTQYF. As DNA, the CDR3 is TGTGCCAGCAAGGGACAGGGCACAGATACGCAGTATTTT. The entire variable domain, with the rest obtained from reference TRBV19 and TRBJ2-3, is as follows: DGGITQSPKYLFRKEGQNVTLSCEQNLNHDAMYWYRQDPGQGLRLIYYSQIVNDFQKGDIAEGYSVSREKKESFPLTVTSAQKNPTAFYLCASKGQGTDTQYFGPGTRLTVL.

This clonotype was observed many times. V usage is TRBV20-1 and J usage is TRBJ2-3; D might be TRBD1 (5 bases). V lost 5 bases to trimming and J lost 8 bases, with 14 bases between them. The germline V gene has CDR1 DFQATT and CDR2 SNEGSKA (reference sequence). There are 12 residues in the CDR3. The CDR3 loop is CSAQRGGITQYF. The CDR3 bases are TGCAGTGCTCAAAGGGGCGGAATTACGCAGTATTTT.

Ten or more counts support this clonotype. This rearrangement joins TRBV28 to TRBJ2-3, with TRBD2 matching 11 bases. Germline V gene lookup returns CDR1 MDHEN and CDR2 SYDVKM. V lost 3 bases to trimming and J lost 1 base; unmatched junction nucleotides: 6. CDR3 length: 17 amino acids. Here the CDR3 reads CASSFFRLAGRTDTQYF. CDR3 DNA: TGTGCCAGCAGTTTTTTTAGACTAGCGGGACGCACAGATACGCAGTATTTT.

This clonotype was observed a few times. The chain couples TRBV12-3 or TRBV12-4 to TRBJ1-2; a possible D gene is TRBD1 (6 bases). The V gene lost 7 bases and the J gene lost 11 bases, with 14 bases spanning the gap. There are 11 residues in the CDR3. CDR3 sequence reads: CASTRGIGYTF. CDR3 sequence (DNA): TGTGCCAGCACCAGGGGTATCGGGTACACCTTC.

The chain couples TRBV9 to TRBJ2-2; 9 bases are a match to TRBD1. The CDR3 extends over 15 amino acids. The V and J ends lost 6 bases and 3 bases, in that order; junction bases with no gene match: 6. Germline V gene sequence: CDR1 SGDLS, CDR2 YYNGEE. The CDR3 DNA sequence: TGTGCCAGCACTGGACAGGGGCAGGACACCGGGGAGCTGTTTTTT. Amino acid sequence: CASTGQGQDTGELFF.

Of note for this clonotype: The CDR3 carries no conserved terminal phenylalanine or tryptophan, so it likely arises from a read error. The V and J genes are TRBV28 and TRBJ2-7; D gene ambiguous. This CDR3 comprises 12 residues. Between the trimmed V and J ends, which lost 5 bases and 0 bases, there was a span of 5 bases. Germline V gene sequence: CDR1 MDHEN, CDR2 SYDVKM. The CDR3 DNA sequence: TGTGCCAGCAGTAAAAACTCCTACGAGCAGTACATC. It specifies CASSKNSYEQYI.

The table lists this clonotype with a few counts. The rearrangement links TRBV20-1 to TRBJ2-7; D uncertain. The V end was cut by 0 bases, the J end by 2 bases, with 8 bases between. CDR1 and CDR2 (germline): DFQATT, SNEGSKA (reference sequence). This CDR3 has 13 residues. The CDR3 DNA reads TGCAGTGCTAGAGATGACGGCACCTACGAGCAGTACTTC. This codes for CSARDDGTYEQYF.

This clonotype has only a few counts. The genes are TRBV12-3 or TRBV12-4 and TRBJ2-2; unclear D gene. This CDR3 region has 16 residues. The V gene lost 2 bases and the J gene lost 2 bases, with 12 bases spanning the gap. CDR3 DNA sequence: TGTGCCAGCAGTTTACTTGGGTGGAGAAACACCGGGGAGCTGTTTTTT. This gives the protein CASSLLGWRNTGELFF.

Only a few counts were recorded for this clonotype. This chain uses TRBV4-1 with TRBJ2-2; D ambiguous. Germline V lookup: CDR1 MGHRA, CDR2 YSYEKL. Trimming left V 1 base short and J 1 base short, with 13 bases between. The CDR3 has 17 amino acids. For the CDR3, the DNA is TGCGCCAGCAGCCAAGGGTTACCCTTTTGGAACACCGGGGAGCTGTTTTTT. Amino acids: CASSQGLPFWNTGELFF.

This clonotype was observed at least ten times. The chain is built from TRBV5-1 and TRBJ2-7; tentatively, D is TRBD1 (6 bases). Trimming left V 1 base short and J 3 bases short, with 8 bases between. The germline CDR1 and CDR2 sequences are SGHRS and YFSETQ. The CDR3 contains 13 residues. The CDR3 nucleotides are TGCGCCAGCAGCTTGCCAGGGGACTACGAGCAGTACTTC. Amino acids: CASSLPGDYEQYF.